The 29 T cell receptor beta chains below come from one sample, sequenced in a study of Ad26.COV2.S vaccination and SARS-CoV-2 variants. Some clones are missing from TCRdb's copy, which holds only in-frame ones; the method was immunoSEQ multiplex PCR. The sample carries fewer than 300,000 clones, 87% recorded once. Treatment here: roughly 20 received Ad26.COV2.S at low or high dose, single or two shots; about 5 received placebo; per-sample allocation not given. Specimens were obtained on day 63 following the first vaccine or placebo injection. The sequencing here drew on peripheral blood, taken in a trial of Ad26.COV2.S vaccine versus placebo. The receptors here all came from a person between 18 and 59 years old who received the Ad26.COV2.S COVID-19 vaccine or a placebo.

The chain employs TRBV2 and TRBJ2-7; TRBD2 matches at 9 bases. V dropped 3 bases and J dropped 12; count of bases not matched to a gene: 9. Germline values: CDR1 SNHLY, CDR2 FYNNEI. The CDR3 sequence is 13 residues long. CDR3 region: CASSEAFSGGGYF. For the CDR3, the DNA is TGTGCCAGCAGTGAGGCCTTTAGCGGGGGTGGGTACTTC.

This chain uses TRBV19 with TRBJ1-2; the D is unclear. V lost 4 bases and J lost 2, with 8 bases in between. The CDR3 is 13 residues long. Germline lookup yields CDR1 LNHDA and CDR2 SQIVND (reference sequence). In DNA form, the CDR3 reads TGTGCCAGTAGTAGTGTAGTCAACTATGGCTACACCTTC. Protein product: CASSSVVNYGYTF.

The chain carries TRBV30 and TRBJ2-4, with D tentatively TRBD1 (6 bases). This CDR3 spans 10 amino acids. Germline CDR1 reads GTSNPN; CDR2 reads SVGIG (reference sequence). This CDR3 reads CASGENIQYF. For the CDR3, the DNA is TGTGCTTCAGGGGAAAACATTCAGTACTTC.

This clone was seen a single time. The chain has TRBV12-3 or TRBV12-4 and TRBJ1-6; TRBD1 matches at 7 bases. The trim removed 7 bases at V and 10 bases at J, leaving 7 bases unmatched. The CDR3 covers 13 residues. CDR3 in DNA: TGTGCCAGCACGACAGGGAGGTGGTCACCCCTCCACTTT. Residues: CASTTGRWSPLHF.

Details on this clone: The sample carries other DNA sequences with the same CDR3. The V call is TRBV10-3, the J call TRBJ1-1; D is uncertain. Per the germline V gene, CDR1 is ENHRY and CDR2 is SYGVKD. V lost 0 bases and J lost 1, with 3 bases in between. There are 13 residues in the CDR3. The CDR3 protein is CAISESANTEAFF. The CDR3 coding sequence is TGTGCCATCAGTGAGTCGGCGAACACTGAAGCTTTCTTT.

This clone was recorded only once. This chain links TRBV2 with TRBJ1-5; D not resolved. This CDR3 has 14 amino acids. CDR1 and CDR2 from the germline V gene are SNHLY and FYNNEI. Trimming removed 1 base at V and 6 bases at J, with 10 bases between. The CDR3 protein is CASSEDGPPQPQHF. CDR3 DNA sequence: TGTGCCAGCAGTGAAGATGGCCCCCCTCAGCCCCAGCATTTT.

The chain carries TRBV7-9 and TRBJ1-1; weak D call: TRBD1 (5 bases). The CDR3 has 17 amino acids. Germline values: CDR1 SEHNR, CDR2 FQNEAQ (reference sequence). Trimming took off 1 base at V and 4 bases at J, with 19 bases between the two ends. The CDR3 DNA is TGTGCCAGCAGCTTAGATTCAAAGGGGACCTTTGTCACTGAAGCTTTCTTT. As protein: CASSLDSKGTFVTEAFF.

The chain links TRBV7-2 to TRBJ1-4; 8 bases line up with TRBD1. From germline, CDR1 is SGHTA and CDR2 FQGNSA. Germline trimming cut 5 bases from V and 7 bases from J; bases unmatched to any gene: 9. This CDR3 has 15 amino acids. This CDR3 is CASSKDRVRGEKLFF. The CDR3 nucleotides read TGTGCCAGCAGCAAGGACAGGGTTCGGGGTGAAAAACTGTTTTTT. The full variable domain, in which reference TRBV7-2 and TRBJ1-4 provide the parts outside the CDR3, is GAGVSQSPSNKVTEKGKDVELRCDPISGHTALYWYRQSLGQGLEFLIYFQGNSAPDKSGLPSDRFSAERTGGSVSTLTIQRTQQEDSAVYLCASSKDRVRGEKLFFGSGTQLSVL.

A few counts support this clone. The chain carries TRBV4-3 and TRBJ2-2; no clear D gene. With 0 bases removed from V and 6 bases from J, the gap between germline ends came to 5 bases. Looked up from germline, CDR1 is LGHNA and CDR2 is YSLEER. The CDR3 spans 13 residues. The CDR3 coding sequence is TGCGCCAGCAGCCAAGATACCGCCGGGGAGCTGTTTTTT. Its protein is CASSQDTAGELFF.

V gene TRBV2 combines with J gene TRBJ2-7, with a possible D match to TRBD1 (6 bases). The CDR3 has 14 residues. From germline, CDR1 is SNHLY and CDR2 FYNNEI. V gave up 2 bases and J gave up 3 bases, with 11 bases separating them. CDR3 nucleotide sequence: TGTGCCAGCAGTGAACAGGACAGAAGCTACGAGCAGTACTTC. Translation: CASSEQDRSYEQYF. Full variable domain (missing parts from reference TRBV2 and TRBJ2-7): EPEVTQTPSHQVTQMGQEVILRCVPISNHLYFYWYRQILGQKVEFLVSFYNNEISEKSEIFDDQFSVERPDGSNFTLKIRSTKLEDSAMYFCASSEQDRSYEQYFGPGTRLTVT.

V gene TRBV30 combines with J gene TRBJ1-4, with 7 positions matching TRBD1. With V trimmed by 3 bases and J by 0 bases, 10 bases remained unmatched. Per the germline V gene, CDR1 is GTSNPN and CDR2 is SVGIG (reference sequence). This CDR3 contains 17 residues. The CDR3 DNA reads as TGTGCCTGGAGCCCAGGGGGACATCCCTCAACTAATGAAAAACTGTTTTTT. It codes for CAWSPGGHPSTNEKLFF.

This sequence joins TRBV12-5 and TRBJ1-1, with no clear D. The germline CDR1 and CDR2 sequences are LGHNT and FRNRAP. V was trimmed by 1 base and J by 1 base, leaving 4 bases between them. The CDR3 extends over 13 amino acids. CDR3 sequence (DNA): TGTGCTAGTGGTTTGGGGGGGAACACTGAAGCTTTCTTT. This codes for CASGLGGNTEAFF.

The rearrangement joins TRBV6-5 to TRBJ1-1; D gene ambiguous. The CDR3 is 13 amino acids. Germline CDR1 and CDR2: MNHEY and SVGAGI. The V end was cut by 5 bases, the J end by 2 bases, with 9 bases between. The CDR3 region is CASSPSGNTEAFF. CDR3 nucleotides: TGTGCCAGCAGTCCTTCCGGAAACACTGAAGCTTTCTTT.

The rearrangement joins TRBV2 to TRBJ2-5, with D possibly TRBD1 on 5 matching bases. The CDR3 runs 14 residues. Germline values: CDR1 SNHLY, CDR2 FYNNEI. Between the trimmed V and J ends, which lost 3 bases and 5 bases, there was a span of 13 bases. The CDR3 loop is CASSDLGPRETQYF. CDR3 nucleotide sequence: TGTGCCAGCAGTGATCTGGGGCCGAGGGAGACCCAGTACTTC.

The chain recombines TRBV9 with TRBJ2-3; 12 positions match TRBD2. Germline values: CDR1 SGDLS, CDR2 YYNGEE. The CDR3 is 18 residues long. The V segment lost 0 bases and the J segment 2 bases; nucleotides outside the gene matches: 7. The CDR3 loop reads CASSVGTSGRPPTDTQYF. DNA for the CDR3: TGTGCCAGCAGCGTAGGTACTAGCGGGAGGCCTCCCACAGATACGCAGTATTTT.

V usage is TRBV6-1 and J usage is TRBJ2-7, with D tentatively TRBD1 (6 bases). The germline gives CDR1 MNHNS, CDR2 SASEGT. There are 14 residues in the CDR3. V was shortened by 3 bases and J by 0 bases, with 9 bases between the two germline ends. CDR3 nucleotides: TGTGCCAGCAGTGATTCAGGGGCCTCCTACGAGCAGTACTTC. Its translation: CASSDSGASYEQYF.

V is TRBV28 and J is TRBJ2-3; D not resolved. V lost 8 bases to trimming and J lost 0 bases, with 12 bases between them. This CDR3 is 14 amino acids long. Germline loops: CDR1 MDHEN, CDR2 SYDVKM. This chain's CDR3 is CASVGVTSTDTQYF. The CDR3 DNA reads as TGTGCCAGCGTCGGCGTAACTAGCACAGATACGCAGTATTTT.

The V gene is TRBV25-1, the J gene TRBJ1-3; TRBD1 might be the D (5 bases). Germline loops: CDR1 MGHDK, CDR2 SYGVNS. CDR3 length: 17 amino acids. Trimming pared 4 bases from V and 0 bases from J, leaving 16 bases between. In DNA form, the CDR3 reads TGTGCCAGCAGTGGCCCGACAGACTTAACCTCTGGAAACACCATATATTTT. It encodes CASSGPTDLTSGNTIYF.

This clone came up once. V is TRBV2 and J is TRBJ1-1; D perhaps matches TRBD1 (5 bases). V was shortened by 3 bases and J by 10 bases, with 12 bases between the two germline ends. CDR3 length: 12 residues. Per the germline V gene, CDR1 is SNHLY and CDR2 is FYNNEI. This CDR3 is CASSERGSVAFF. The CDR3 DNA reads TGTGCCAGCAGTGAGAGGGGCAGCGTAGCTTTCTTT.

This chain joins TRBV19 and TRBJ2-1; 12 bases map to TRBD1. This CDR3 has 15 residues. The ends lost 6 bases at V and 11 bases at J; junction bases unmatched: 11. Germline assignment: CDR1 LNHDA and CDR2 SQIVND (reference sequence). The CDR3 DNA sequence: TGTGCCAGTAGCCATATCTTGGGACAGGGGGCGAAGCAGTTCTTC. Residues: CASSHILGQGAKQFF.

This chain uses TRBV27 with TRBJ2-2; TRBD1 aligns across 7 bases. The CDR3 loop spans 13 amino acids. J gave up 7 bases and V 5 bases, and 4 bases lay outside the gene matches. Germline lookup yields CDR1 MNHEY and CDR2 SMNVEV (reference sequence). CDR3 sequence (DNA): TGTGCCAGCAGTCTGACAGGGATCGGGGAGCTGTTTTTT. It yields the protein CASSLTGIGELFF.

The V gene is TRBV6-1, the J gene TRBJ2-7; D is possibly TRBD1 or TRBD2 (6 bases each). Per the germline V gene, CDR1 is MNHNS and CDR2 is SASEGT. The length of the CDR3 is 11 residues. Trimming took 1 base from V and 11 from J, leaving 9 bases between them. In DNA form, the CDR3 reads TGTGCCAGCAGTGAAGACAGGGAGGAGTACTTC. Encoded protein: CASSEDREEYF.

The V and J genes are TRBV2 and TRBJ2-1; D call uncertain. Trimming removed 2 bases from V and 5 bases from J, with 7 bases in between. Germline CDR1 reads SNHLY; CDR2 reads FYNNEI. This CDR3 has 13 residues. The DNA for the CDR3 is TGTGCCAGCAGTGAACAGAAGAACAATGAGCAGTTCTTC. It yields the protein CASSEQKNNEQFF.

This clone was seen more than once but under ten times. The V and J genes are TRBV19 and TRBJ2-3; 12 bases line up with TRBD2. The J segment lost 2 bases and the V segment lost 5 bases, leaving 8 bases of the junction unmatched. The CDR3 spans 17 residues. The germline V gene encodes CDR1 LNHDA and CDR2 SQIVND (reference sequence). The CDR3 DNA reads TGTGCCAGTAGTCCGAAGACTAGCGGGGGTAACACAGATACGCAGTATTTT. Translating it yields CASSPKTSGGNTDTQYF.

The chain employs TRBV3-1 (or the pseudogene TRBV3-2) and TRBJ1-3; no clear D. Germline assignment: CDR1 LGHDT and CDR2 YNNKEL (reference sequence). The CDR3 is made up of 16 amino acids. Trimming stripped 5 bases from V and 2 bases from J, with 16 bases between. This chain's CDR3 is CASSKKRERTGNTIYF. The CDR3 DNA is TGTGCCAGCAGCAAGAAGCGGGAGAGGACTGGAAACACCATATATTTT.

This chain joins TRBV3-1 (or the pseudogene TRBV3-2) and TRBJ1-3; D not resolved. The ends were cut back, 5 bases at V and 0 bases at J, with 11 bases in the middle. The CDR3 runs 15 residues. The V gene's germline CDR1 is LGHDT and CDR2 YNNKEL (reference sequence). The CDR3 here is CASSVDVSSGNTIYF. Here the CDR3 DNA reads TGTGCCAGCAGCGTCGACGTATCCTCTGGAAACACCATATATTTT.

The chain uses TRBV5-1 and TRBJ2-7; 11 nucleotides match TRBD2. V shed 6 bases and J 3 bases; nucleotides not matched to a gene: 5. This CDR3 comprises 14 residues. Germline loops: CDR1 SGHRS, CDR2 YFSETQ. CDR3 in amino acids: CASKTGTSGYEQYF. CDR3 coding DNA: TGCGCCAGCAAAACCGGGACTAGCGGCTACGAGCAGTACTTC.

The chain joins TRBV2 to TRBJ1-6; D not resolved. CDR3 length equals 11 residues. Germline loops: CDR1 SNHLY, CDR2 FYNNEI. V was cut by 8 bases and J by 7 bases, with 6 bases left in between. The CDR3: CASGPNSPLHF. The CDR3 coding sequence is TGTGCCAGCGGCCCCAATTCACCCCTCCACTTT. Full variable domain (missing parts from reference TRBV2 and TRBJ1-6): EPEVTQTPSHQVTQMGQEVILRCVPISNHLYFYWYRQILGQKVEFLVSFYNNEISEKSEIFDDQFSVERPDGSNFTLKIRSTKLEDSAMYFCASGPNSPLHFGNGTRLTVT.

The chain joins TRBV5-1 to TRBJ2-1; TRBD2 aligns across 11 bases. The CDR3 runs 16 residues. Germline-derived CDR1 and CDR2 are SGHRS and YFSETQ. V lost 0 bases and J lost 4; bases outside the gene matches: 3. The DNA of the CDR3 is TGCGCCAGCAGCTTGGTTAGCGGGAGGGTGTACAATGAGCAGTTCTTC. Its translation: CASSLVSGRVYNEQFF.